These T cell receptor beta chains were read from a single sample in a study of blood T cell repertoires in COVID-19. Libraries were prepared by immunoSEQ multiplex PCR; TCRdb keeps only in-frame clonotypes and omits some of them. This sample yields around 200,000 clones, of which just over 85% are seen a single time; approximately 6.1% belongs to the top ten. Sequenced: peripheral blood. The receptors derive from a man older than 75 with acute or convalescent COVID-19. Each CDR3 is given with its conserved first and last residue. A D gene is named only where the DNA matches it firmly. Some rows mark clone size as missing; the rest say once, few, many or name a class of expanded clone.

TRBV19	TRBJ2-7	.	TRBD2	CASSFLAGGPHEQYF	TGTGCCAGTAGTTTTTTAGCGGGAGGGCCGCACGAGCAGTACTTC
TRBV5-6	TRBJ1-2	.	TRBD1	CASSLLDRVYGYTF	TGTGCCAGCAGCTTACTGGACAGGGTCTATGGCTACACCTTC
TRBV9	TRBJ2-2	.	.	CASSVSSTVNTGELFF	TGTGCCAGCAGCGTATCTTCCACAGTGAACACCGGGGAGCTGTTTTTT
TRBV7-9	TRBJ2-7	.	.	CASSRTPGGEGEQYF	TGTGCCAGCAGCCGCACACCCGGGGGAGAAGGCGAGCAGTACTTC
TRBV28	TRBJ2-7	.	TRBD2	CASRGGLGLAGAAYEQYF	TGTGCCAGCAGGGGGGGCTTGGGACTAGCGGGAGCCGCCTACGAGCAGTACTTC
TRBV19	TRBJ2-3	.	TRBD2	CASSMGLAGTDTQYF	TGTGCCAGTAGTATGGGACTAGCGGGCACAGATACGCAGTATTTT
TRBV18	TRBJ1-3	.	TRBD1	CASSQGQPYSGNTIYF	TGTGCCAGCTCGCAGGGACAGCCCTACTCTGGAAACACCATATATTTT
TRBV27	TRBJ1-5	.	TRBD1	CASSLTGVSLGQPQHF	TGTGCCAGCAGTTTGACAGGGGTGTCCCTTGGTCAGCCCCAGCATTTT
TRBV7-9	TRBJ2-1	.	.	CASSLGGLAVDNEQFF	TGTGCCAGCAGCTTGGGGGGGCTAGCGGTGGACAATGAGCAGTTCTTC
TRBV9	TRBJ2-5	.	TRBD2	CASSVGPGTSRETQYF	TGTGCCAGCAGCGTAGGACCCGGGACTAGCCGAGAGACCCAGTACTTC
TRBV9	TRBJ1-5	.	TRBD1	CASSVTGDKYQPQHF	TGTGCCAGCAGCGTAACAGGGGATAAGTATCAGCCCCAGCATTTT
TRBV18	TRBJ1-3	.	.	CASSRGGLSSGNTIYF	TGTGCCAGCTCACGAGGCGGATTGAGCTCTGGAAACACCATATATTTT
TRBV6-5	TRBJ1-2	.	TRBD1	CASSPGQGNGYTF	TGTGCCAGCAGTCCCGGACAGGGGAATGGCTACACCTTC
TRBV6-1	TRBJ1-5	.	TRBD1	CASSEGRRGLNNQPQHF	TGTGCCAGCAGTGAAGGGAGGAGGGGGCTAAACAATCAGCCCCAGCATTTT
TRBV7-3	TRBJ2-2	once	.	CASQVANTGELFF	TGTGCCAGCCAGGTCGCGAACACCGGGGAGCTGTTTTTT
TRBV18	TRBJ2-5	.	.	CASSPPLGHETQYF	TGTGCCAGCTCACCACCGTTGGGGCACGAGACCCAGTACTTC
TRBV2	TRBJ1-4	.	.	CASSEASRVNEKLFF	TGTGCCAGCAGTGAAGCATCGAGGGTGAATGAAAAACTGTTTTTT
TRBV27	TRBJ2-7	.	.	CASSLMGAGELYEQYF	TGTGCCAGCAGTTTAATGGGGGCAGGGGAACTCTACGAGCAGTACTTC
TRBV18	TRBJ1-1	.	.	CASSAYRAANTEAFF	TGTGCCAGCTCAGCCTACAGGGCTGCGAACACTGAAGCTTTCTTT
TRBV7-2	TRBJ2-1	.	TRBD2	CASPPAGANEQFF	TGTGCCAGCCCCCCAGCGGGAGCCAATGAGCAGTTCTTC
TRBV6-1	TRBJ2-3	.	.	CASSEMVDFPTDTQYF	TGTGCCAGCAGTGAAATGGTCGACTTTCCAACAGATACGCAGTATTTT
TRBV24-1	TRBJ2-5	.	TRBD2	CATSVLITSGRGETQYF	TGTGCCACCAGTGTCCTCATTACTAGCGGGAGAGGGGAGACCCAGTACTTC
TRBV6-5	TRBJ1-4	.	.	CASLRVEGNEKLFF	TGTGCCAGCCTCCGAGTGGAGGGGAATGAGAAACTGTTTTTT
TRBV7-2	TRBJ1-4	.	.	CASSVQGRSEKLFF	TGTGCCAGCAGCGTACAGGGCCGGAGTGAAAAACTGTTTTTT
TRBV2	TRBJ1-4	.	TRBD1	CASSPDRVLSREKLFF	TGTGCCAGCAGTCCTGACAGGGTCCTATCCCGGGAAAAACTGTTTTTT
TRBV19	TRBJ2-3	.	TRBD2	CASLAGGRTDTQYF	TGTGCCAGTCTAGCGGGAGGGCGCACAGATACGCAGTATTTT
TRBV11-3	TRBJ1-4	once	.	CASSTGATNEKLFF	TGTGCCAGCAGTACAGGAGCAACTAATGAAAAACTGTTTTTT
TRBV11-2	TRBJ2-3	.	TRBD1	CATAGGTGGTRDTQYF	TGTGCCACCGCGGGGGGGACAGGGGGCACGAGAGATACGCAGTATTTT
TRBV28	TRBJ1-3	.	.	CASRLQGSGNTIYF	TGTGCCAGCAGATTACAGGGATCTGGAAACACCATATATTTT
TRBV7-2	TRBJ2-3	.	TRBD2	CASSRLAGGHTDTQYF	TGTGCCAGCAGTCGTTTAGCGGGAGGCCACACAGATACGCAGTATTTT
TRBV5-1	TRBJ2-3	.	.	CASSHDWPGMVGAKYF	TGCGCCAGCAGCCATGATTGGCCGGGGATGGTTGGCGCGAAGTATTTT
TRBV6-6	TRBJ1-2	once	.	CASSKPEEPGYTF	TGTGCCAGCAGTAAACCGGAGGAGCCTGGCTACACCTTC
TRBV7-8	TRBJ1-3	.	TRBD1	CASSLQGQAFSGNTIYF	TGTGCCAGCAGCTTACAGGGACAGGCGTTCTCTGGAAACACCATATATTTT
TRBV24-1	TRBJ2-1	.	.	CATSEHNTISYNEQFF	TGTGCCACCAGTGAGCATAACACAATCTCCTACAATGAGCAGTTCTTC
TRBV11-2	TRBJ2-7	.	.	CASSLVAGYEQYF	TGTGCCAGCAGCTTAGTCGCAGGGTACGAGCAGTACTTC